This passage covers 22 T cell receptor beta chains from one sample sequenced in a study of cytomegalovirus exposure and HLA in healthy donors. PCR used 60 Vbeta primers and 13 Jbeta primers. Sequencing used immunoSEQ multiplex PCR; TCRdb keeps in-frame clones, though not all of them. This sample's table has around 100,000 clones. The material sequenced was PBMCs. All receptors come from a middle-aged man in good health and CMV-seronegative.

The genes are TRBV7-9 and TRBJ2-2, with TRBD2 identical over 8 bases. The CDR3 is made up of 17 amino acids. Trimming at V came to 7 bases and at J to 5 bases, leaving 15 bases not matched to a gene. CDR1 SEHNR and CDR2 FQNEAQ come from the germline V gene (reference sequence). The CDR3 region has the DNA TGTGCCAGCAAACTAGGGTCCGGGGGGGCCTATACCGGGGAGCTGTTTTTT. Translated: CASKLGSGGAYTGELFF.

The chain carries TRBV5-1 and TRBJ2-3; D uncertain. Looked up from germline, CDR1 is SGHRS and CDR2 is YFSETQ. The CDR3 length is 15 residues. Trimming pared 0 bases from V and 0 bases from J, leaving 8 bases between. The CDR3 DNA reads as TGCGCCAGCAGCTTGGGCCTTACTAGCACAGATACGCAGTATTTT. Its protein product is CASSLGLTSTDTQYF.

The chain couples TRBV2 to TRBJ2-5, with D maybe TRBD1 (6 bases). CDR3 length equals 15 residues. The germline CDR1 and CDR2 sequences are SNHLY and FYNNEI. V was cut by 5 bases and J by 4 bases, with 17 bases left in between. The CDR3 here is CASSRIRTASETQYF. The CDR3 coding sequence is TGTGCCAGCAGTCGGATAAGGACAGCCTCAGAGACCCAGTACTTC.

V usage is TRBV6-5 and J usage is TRBJ1-6, with D possibly matching TRBD1 (5 bases). The CDR3 runs 13 residues. Germline CDR1 MNHEY, CDR2 SVGAGI. The V end lost 5 bases, the J end lost 5 bases, and 7 bases lay between the germline ends. CDR3 nucleotide sequence: TGTGCCAGCAGTCGGACAAATAATTCACCCCTCCACTTT. Amino acid sequence: CASSRTNNSPLHF.

The genes are TRBV27 and TRBJ2-4; 9 nucleotides align to TRBD1. This CDR3 comprises 17 residues. The germline V gene has CDR1 MNHEY and CDR2 SMNVEV (reference sequence). The V segment lost 5 bases and the J segment 2 bases; nucleotides outside the gene matches: 10. This chain's CDR3 is CASSTHTGGATKNIQYF. CDR3 DNA sequence: TGTGCCAGCAGTACACACACAGGGGGCGCAACCAAAAACATTCAGTACTTC.

This rearrangement joins TRBV10-3 to TRBJ2-3; TRBD1 agrees at 9 bases. Germline CDR1 ENHRY, CDR2 SYGVKD. This CDR3 contains 15 residues. Trimming took 6 bases from V and 4 from J; bases not matched to a gene: 8. Written as DNA, the CDR3 is TGTGCCATCAGCCCCCGGGACAGGGTTGCAGATACGCAGTATTTT. Amino acid sequence: CAISPRDRVADTQYF.

This chain connects TRBV11-2 to TRBJ2-7; perhaps TRBD2 as D (6 bases). The CDR3 has 14 amino acids. Germline V lookup: CDR1 SGHAT, CDR2 FQNNGV. V dropped 5 bases and J dropped 3 bases, with 14 bases sitting between them. CDR3 in amino acids: CASSTRDFNYEQYF. CDR3 in DNA: TGTGCCAGCAGCACCCGGGACTTTAACTACGAGCAGTACTTC.

The V and J genes are TRBV9 and TRBJ2-7; D unresolved. The germline V gene encodes CDR1 SGDLS and CDR2 YYNGEE. Trimming took off 0 bases at V and 0 bases at J, with 10 bases between the two ends. This CDR3 has 15 residues. The CDR3, as DNA: TGTGCCAGCAGCGTAGGGGCTTCCAGCTCCTACGAGCAGTACTTC. Protein product: CASSVGASSSYEQYF.

This chain connects TRBV9 to TRBJ2-3, with 9 positions matching TRBD2. There are 17 residues in the CDR3. J gave up 1 base and V 0 bases, and 6 bases lay outside the gene matches. Per germline, CDR1 SGDLS and CDR2 YYNGEE. The CDR3, as DNA: TGTGCCAGCAGCGTAGTTGATAGCGGGGGCCGCACAGATACGCAGTATTTT. Translated, it gives CASSVVDSGGRTDTQYF.

V is TRBV18 and J is TRBJ1-1, with 7 nucleotides matching TRBD1. CDR1 and CDR2 (germline): KGHSH, LQKENI. This CDR3 is built from 12 residues. After removal of 5 bases from V and 9 bases from J, the junction contained 6 bases not matched to a gene. The CDR3 protein is CASSADRVQAFF. CDR3 sequence (DNA): TGTGCCAGCTCAGCAGACAGGGTTCAAGCTTTCTTT.

The V gene is TRBV7-8, the J gene TRBJ2-3; 11 positions agree with TRBD2. After removal of 5 bases from V and 0 bases from J, the junction contained 7 bases not matched to a gene. This CDR3 is 17 amino acids long. Germline lookup yields CDR1 SGHVS and CDR2 FQNEAQ. The CDR3 reads CASSPLTSGVSTDTQYF. As DNA, the CDR3 is TGTGCCAGCAGCCCTTTGACTAGCGGGGTCAGCACAGATACGCAGTATTTT.

The chain couples TRBV4-3 to TRBJ2-2; D is possibly TRBD2 (5 bases). CDR3 length: 14 residues. The V gene lost 0 bases and the J gene lost 6 bases, with 8 bases spanning the gap. Germline V gives CDR1 LGHNA, CDR2 YSLEER. This chain's CDR3 is CASSQEYGAGELFF. CDR3 nucleotides: TGCGCCAGCAGCCAAGAATACGGGGCCGGGGAGCTGTTTTTT.

The genes are TRBV9 and TRBJ2-7; tentatively, D is TRBD2 (5 bases). The CDR3 is 11 amino acids. Trimming cost V 7 bases and J 4 bases, with 9 bases left between them. Germline CDR1 and CDR2: SGDLS and YYNGEE. CDR3 DNA sequence: TGTGCCAGCGGAGGAGCTTACGAGCAGTACTTC. Encoded protein: CASGGAYEQYF.

The J gene is TRBJ2-7, the V gene TRBV27; the D is unclear. The CDR3 runs 11 residues. V lost 6 bases, J lost 0 bases, and 3 bases lay in between. From germline, CDR1 is MNHEY and CDR2 SMNVEV (reference sequence). CDR3 in amino acids: CASRSSYEQYF. Written as DNA, the CDR3 is TGTGCCAGCAGGAGCTCCTACGAGCAGTACTTC.

The gene calls are TRBV5-1 and TRBJ2-5, with no clear D. V was trimmed by 0 bases and J by 2 bases, leaving 8 bases between them. Germline assignment: CDR1 SGHRS and CDR2 YFSETQ. The CDR3 extends over 14 amino acids. CDR3 loop: CASSLVEAQETQYF. CDR3 nucleotides: TGCGCCAGCAGCTTGGTTGAAGCGCAAGAGACCCAGTACTTC.

J is TRBJ2-7 and V is TRBV7-9; no clear D gene. There are 12 residues in the CDR3. Trimming pared 1 base from V and 6 bases from J, leaving 7 bases between. The V gene's germline CDR1 is SEHNR and CDR2 FQNEAQ (reference sequence). CDR3 nucleotides: TGTGCCAGCAGCTTAGTCGGGTCCGAGCAGTACTTC. It encodes CASSLVGSEQYF.

The V gene is TRBV9, the J gene TRBJ2-7, with D possibly being TRBD1 (6 bases). The V end was cut by 0 bases, the J end by 4 bases, with 11 bases between. The V gene's germline CDR1 is SGDLS and CDR2 YYNGEE. The CDR3 extends over 14 amino acids. This CDR3 reads CASSVGGRGYEQYF. CDR3 bases: TGTGCCAGCAGCGTAGGGGGCAGGGGTTACGAGCAGTACTTC.

V gene TRBV7-2 combines with J gene TRBJ1-4; TRBD1 matches 9 bases. The V segment lost 5 bases and the J segment 7 bases; nucleotides outside the gene matches: 11. Germline-derived CDR1 and CDR2 are SGHTA and FQGNSA. The CDR3 loop spans 16 amino acids. The CDR3 loop is CASSQTPGTGTEKLFF. CDR3 DNA: TGTGCCAGCAGCCAAACCCCCGGGACAGGGACTGAAAAACTGTTTTTT.

The chain employs TRBV5-4 and TRBJ1-2, with 7 bases fitting TRBD1. V lost 4 bases to trimming and J lost 6 bases; unmatched junction nucleotides: 15. Germline V gives CDR1 SGHNT, CDR2 YYREEE (reference sequence). This CDR3 comprises 16 residues. The chain's CDR3 is CASSPVDGGGQHGYTF. The CDR3 nucleotides are TGTGCCAGCAGCCCCGTTGATGGAGGGGGACAGCATGGCTACACCTTC.

The V gene is TRBV6-6, the J gene TRBJ1-1; D unclear. This CDR3 has 15 amino acids. Between the trimmed V and J ends, which lost 7 bases and 1 base, there was a span of 16 bases. The germline gives CDR1 MNHNY, CDR2 SVGAGI (reference sequence). The CDR3 DNA sequence: TGTGCCAGCATGAGGAACAGCCGGGGGAACACTGAAGCTTTCTTT. Protein sequence: CASMRNSRGNTEAFF.

The V and J genes are TRBV7-9 and TRBJ2-7; 14 bases match TRBD2. V trimming: 6 bases; J trimming: 5 bases; junction bases outside the gene matches: 3. The V gene's germline CDR1 is SEHNR and CDR2 FQNEAQ (reference sequence). This CDR3 is built from 14 residues. The CDR3 here is CASRAGLAGDEQYF. The CDR3 DNA is TGTGCCAGCAGAGCGGGACTAGCGGGAGACGAGCAGTACTTC.

The chain links TRBV29-1 to TRBJ1-6; D gene uncertain. Germline CDR1 SQVTM, CDR2 ANQGSEA. CDR3 length: 14 residues. V was trimmed by 0 bases and J by 14 bases, leaving 17 bases between them. The CDR3 DNA reads as TGCAGCGTTGAAGAAAAGACGGGCCGGAGGGCCCTCCACTTT. This translates into CSVEEKTGRRALHF.